The rows below give T cell receptor beta chains drawn from one sample of a study of cytomegalovirus exposure and HLA in healthy donors. The repertoire was sequenced with immunoSEQ multiplex PCR; TCRdb's copy has only in-frame clones and lacks some. Among about 130,000 clones listed, 80% were seen once. Sequencing was carried out using PBMCs. The receptor set was obtained from a female donor in good health and CMV-seronegative. The CDR3 runs from the conserved cysteine through the conserved F or W. Each record gives: V gene, clone size, D gene, J gene, CDR3 protein, CDR3 DNA. A D gene is named only where the DNA matches it firmly. Some rows have no size entry. The others give once, few or many, or a class for an expanded clone.

V: TRBV6-5
size: NA
D: NA
J: TRBJ1-2
CDR3: CASRAIQAPYGYTF
DNA: TGTGCCAGCAGGGCGATACAGGCCCCCTATGGCTACACCTTC

V: TRBV30
size: NA
D: TRBD1
J: TRBJ2-3
CDR3: CAWSPWTGADTQYF
DNA: TGTGCCTGGAGTCCCTGGACAGGGGCAGATACGCAGTATTTT

V: TRBV19
size: NA
D: TRBD1
J: TRBJ1-2
CDR3: CASSITGAYGYTF
DNA: TGTGCCAGTAGTATAACAGGGGCCTATGGCTACACCTTC

V: TRBV6-4
size: few
D: TRBD2
J: TRBJ2-5
CDR3: CASSELAGQETQYF
DNA: TGTGCCAGCAGTGAGCTAGCGGGCCAAGAGACCCAGTACTTC

V: TRBV7-9
size: once
D: NA
J: TRBJ1-4
CDR3: CASSFRGFDEKLFF
DNA: TGTGCCAGCAGCTTTCGCGGGTTTGATGAAAAACTGTTTTTT

V: TRBV5-1
size: NA
D: TRBD1
J: TRBJ1-2
CDR3: CASSKDRGRTNYGYTF
DNA: TGCGCCAGCAGCAAGGACAGGGGGCGGACTAACTATGGCTACACCTTC

V: TRBV7-6
size: NA
D: TRBD2
J: TRBJ2-1
CDR3: CASSPLAGVDYNEQFF
DNA: TGTGCCAGCAGCCCCCTAGCGGGAGTGGACTACAATGAGCAGTTCTTC

V: TRBV30
size: NA
D: NA
J: TRBJ2-2
CDR3: CACREITGELFF
DNA: TGTGCCTGCAGGGAAATTACCGGGGAGCTGTTTTTT

V: TRBV19
size: NA
D: NA
J: TRBJ1-1
CDR3: CASSPPGNTEAFF
DNA: TGTGCCAGTAGTCCTCCAGGGAACACTGAAGCTTTCTTT

V: TRBV5-1
size: NA
D: TRBD2
J: TRBJ2-3
CDR3: CASSLGTSGRLDTQYF
DNA: TGCGCCAGCAGCTTAGGTACTAGCGGGAGGTTAGATACGCAGTATTTT

V: TRBV7-2
size: NA
D: TRBD2
J: TRBJ2-1
CDR3: CASSLVAGGTQFF
DNA: TGTGCCAGCAGCTTAGTAGCGGGAGGGACACAGTTCTTC

V: TRBV11-3
size: NA
D: TRBD2
J: TRBJ2-1
CDR3: CASSPTGGLAGRDEQFF
DNA: TGTGCCAGCAGTCCTACGGGGGGACTAGCGGGACGGGATGAGCAGTTCTTC